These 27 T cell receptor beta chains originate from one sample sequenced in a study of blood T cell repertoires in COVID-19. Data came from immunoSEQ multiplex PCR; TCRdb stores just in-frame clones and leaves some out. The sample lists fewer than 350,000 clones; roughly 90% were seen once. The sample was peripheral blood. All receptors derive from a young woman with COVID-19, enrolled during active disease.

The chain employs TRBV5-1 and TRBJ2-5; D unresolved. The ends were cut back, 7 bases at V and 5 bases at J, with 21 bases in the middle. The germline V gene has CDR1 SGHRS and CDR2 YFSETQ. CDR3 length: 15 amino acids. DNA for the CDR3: TGCGCCAGCCCCCCAACCGAGACATGGTGGGAGACCCAGTACTTC. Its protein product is CASPPTETWWETQYF.

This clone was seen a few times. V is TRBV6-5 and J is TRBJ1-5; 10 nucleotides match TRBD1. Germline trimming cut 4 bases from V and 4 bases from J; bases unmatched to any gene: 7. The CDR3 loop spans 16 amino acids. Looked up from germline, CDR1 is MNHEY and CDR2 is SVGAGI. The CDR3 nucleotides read TGTGCCAGCAGTTCACTCGGGACAGGGGTGAATCAGCCCCAGCATTTT. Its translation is CASSSLGTGVNQPQHF.

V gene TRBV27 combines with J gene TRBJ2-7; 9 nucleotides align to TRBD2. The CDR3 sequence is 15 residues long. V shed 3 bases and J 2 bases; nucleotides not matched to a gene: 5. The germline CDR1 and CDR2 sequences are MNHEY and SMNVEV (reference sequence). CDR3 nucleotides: TGTGCCAGCAGTTTCCTGAGCGGGGGGACCTACGAGCAGTACTTC. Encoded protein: CASSFLSGGTYEQYF.

This CDR3 reads CASSLWGLAGGDTQYF. The DNA of the CDR3 is TGTGCCAGTAGCCTCTGGGGGCTAGCGGGGGGTGATACGCAGTATTTT. The chain couples TRBV19 to TRBJ2-3; 11 nucleotides match TRBD2. V gave up 6 bases and J gave up 6 bases; unmatched junction bases: 11. The CDR3 spans 16 residues. The germline V gene has CDR1 LNHDA and CDR2 SQIVND (reference sequence).

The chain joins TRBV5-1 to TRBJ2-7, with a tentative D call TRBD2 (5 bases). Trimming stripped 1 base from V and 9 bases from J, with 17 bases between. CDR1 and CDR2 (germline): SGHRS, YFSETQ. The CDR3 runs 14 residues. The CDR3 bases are TGCGCCAGCAGCTTGTCCCCTGGCGGGTCGGGGCAGTACTTC. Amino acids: CASSLSPGGSGQYF.

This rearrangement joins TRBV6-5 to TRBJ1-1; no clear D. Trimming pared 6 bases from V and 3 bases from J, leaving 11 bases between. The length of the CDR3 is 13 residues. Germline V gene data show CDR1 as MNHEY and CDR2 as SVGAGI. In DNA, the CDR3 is TGTGCCAGCAGCGCTATATTGGACACTGAAGCTTTCTTT. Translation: CASSAILDTEAFF.

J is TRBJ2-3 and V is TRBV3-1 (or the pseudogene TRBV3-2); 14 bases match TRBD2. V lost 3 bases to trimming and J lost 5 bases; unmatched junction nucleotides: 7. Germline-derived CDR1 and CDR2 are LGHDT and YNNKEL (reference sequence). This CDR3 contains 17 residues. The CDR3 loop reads CASSQTSGGAGVDTQYF. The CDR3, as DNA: TGTGCCAGCAGCCAGACTAGCGGGGGGGCCGGGGTAGATACGCAGTATTTT.

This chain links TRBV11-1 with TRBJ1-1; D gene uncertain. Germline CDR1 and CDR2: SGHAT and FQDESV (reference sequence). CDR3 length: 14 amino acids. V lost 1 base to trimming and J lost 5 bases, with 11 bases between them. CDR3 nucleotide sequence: TGTGCCAGCAGCTTAGGTAGGAGTTGGACTGAAGCTTTCTTT. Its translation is CASSLGRSWTEAFF.

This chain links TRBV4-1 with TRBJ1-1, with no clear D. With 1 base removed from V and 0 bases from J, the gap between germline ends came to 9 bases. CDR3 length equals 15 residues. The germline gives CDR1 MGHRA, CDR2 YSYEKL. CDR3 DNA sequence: TGCGCCAGCAGCCAAGGTAGAGGGCTGAACACTGAAGCTTTCTTT. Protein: CASSQGRGLNTEAFF.

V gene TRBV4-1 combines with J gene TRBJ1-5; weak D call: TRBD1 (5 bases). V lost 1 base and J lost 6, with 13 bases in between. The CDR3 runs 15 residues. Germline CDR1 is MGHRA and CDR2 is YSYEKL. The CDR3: CASSQAGSLTQPQHF. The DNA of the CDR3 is TGCGCCAGCAGCCAAGCAGGGTCGCTTACTCAGCCCCAGCATTTT.

CDR3 coding DNA: TGTGCCAGCAGTGACAGGTACTACACTGAAGCTTTCTTT. Its protein is CASSDRYYTEAFF. The gene calls are TRBV6-1 and TRBJ1-1; no definite D call. CDR1 and CDR2 from the germline V gene are MNHNS and SASEGT. Trimming shortened V by 3 bases and J by 3 bases, and 8 bases separated the two germline ends. The CDR3 is 13 residues long.

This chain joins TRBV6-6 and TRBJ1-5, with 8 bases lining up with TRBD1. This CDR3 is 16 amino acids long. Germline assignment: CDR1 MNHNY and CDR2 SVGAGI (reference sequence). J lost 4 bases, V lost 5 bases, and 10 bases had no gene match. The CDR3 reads CASSKKSQGANQPQHF. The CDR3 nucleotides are TGTGCCAGCAGTAAGAAAAGCCAGGGGGCTAATCAGCCCCAGCATTTT.

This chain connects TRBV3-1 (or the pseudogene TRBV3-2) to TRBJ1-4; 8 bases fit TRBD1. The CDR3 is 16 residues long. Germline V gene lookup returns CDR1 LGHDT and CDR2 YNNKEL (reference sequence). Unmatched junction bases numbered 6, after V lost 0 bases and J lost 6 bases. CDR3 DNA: TGTGCCAGCAGCCAAGATTCGACAGGGGAGGATGAAAAACTGTTTTTT. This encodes CASSQDSTGEDEKLFF.

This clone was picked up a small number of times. CDR3 in DNA: TGTGCCAGCAGTGAACTAGCGGGGGGGTTACCCCTGGATACGCAGTATTTT. Translation: CASSELAGGLPLDTQYF. This rearrangement joins TRBV6-1 to TRBJ2-3; TRBD2 matches at 12 bases. From germline, CDR1 is MNHNS and CDR2 SASEGT. The CDR3 consists of 17 residues. Trimming took 2 bases from V and 6 from J; bases not matched to a gene: 9.

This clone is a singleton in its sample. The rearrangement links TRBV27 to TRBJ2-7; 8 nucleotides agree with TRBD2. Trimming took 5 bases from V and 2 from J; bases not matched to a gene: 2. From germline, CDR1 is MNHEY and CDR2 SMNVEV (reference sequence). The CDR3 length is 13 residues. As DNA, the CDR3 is TGTGCCAGCAGTCCGACTAGCGCCTACGAGCAGTACTTC. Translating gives CASSPTSAYEQYF.

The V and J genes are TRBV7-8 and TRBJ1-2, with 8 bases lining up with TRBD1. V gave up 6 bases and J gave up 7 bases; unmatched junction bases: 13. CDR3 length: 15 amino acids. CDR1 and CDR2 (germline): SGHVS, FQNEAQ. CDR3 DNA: TGTGCCAGCAGTCACTCCGGGACAGGCTTTCGTGGCTACACCTTC. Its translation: CASSHSGTGFRGYTF.

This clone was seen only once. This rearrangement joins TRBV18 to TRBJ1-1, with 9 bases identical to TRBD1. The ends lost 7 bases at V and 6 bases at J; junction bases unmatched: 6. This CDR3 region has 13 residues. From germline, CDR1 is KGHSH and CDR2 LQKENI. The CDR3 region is CASYPGQGSEAFF. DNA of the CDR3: TGTGCCAGCTACCCGGGACAGGGCTCTGAAGCTTTCTTT.

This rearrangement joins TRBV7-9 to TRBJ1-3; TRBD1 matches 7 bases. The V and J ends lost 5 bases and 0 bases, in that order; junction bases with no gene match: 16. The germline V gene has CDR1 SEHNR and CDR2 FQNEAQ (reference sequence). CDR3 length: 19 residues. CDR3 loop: CASSQLYGTDRDSGNTIYF. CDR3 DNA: TGTGCCAGCAGCCAACTTTATGGGACAGACAGGGACTCTGGAAACACCATATATTTT.

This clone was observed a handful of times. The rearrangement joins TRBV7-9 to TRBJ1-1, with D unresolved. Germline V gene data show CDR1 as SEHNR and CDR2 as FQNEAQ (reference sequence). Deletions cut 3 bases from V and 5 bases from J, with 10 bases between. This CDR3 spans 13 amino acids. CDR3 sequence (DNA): TGTGCCAGCAGCTTCGAGACGGGAACTGAAGCTTTCTTT. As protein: CASSFETGTEAFF.

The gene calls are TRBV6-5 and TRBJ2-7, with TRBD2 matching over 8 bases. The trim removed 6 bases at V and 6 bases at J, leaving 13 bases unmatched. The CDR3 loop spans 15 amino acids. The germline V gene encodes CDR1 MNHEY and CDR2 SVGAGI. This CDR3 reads CASSYAGGLTAEQYF. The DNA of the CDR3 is TGTGCCAGCAGCTACGCGGGGGGCCTCACGGCCGAGCAGTACTTC.

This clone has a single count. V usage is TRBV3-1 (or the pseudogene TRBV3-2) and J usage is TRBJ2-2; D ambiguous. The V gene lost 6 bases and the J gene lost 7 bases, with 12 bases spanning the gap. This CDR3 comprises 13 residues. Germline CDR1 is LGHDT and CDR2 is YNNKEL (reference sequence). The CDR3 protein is CASSKVRVGELFF. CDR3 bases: TGTGCCAGCAGTAAAGTTCGGGTCGGGGAGCTGTTTTTT.

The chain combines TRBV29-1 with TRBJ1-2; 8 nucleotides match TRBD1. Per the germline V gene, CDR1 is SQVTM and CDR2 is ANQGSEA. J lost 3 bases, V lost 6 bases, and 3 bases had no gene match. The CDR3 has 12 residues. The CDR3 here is CSVDREDYGYTF. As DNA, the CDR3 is TGCAGCGTGGACAGGGAAGACTATGGCTACACCTTC. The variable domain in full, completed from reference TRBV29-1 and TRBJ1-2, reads SAVISQKPSRDICQRGTSLTIQCQVDSQVTMMFWYRQQPGQSLTLIATANQGSEATYESGFVIDKFPISRPNLTFSTLTVSNMSPEDSSIYLCSVDREDYGYTFGSGTRLTVV.

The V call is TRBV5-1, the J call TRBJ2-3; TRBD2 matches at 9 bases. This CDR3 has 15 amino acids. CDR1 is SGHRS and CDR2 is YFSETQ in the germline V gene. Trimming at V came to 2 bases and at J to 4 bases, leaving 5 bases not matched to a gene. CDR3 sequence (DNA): TGCGCCAGCAGCTTTGGCGGGGGGGCATCAGATACGCAGTATTTT. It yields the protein CASSFGGGASDTQYF.

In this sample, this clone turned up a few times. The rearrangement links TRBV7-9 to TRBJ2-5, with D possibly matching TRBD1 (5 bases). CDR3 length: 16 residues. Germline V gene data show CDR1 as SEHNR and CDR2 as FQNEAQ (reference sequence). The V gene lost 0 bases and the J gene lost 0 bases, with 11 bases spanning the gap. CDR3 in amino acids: CASSLAGAQYQETQYF. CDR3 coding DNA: TGTGCCAGCAGCTTAGCTGGGGCGCAATACCAAGAGACCCAGTACTTC.

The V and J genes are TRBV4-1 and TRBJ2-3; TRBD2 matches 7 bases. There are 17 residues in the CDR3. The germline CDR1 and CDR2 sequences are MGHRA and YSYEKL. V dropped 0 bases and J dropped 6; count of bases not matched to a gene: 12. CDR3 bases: TGCGCCAGCAGCCAAGACCCCCCGGGGGGATCCGTTGATACGCAGTATTTT. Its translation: CASSQDPPGGSVDTQYF.

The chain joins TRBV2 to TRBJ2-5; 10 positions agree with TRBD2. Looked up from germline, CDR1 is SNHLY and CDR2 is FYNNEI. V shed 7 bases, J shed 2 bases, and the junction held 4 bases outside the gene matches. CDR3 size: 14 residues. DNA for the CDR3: TGTGCCAGCACCGGACTAGCGGATCAAGAGACCCAGTACTTC. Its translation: CASTGLADQETQYF.

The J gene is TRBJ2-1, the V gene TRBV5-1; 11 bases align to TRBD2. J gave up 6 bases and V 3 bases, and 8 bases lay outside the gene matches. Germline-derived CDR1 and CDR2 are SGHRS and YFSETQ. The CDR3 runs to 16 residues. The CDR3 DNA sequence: TGCGCCAGCAGCTCGGTTAGCGGGGGGGCTAGCAATGAGCAGTTCTTC. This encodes CASSSVSGGASNEQFF.